This T cell receptor beta chain was recorded in a study of blood T cell repertoires in COVID-19. Study summary: COVID-19 samples collected from the United States, Italy and Spain covered acute and convalescent phases. T cells, B-cell-depleted T cells, or PBMCs provided the cDNA or gDNA that served as material.

Per the study methods: By means of reference gene primer amplification, nucleated cell counts were estimated. The table came from immunoSEQ multiplex PCR; TCRdb's copy has only in-frame clones and leaves some out. That table supplies the V and J calls and clone size; D and trimming were determined from the DNA. Here the sample spans roughly 80,000 clones, roughly 80% being singletons. The source is a human donor in a cohort sampled during active COVID-19. Sequenced sample: peripheral blood.

CDR3 region: CATSREVASTYEQYF. CDR3 bases: TGTGCCACCAGCAGAGAAGTTGCGAGCACCTACGAGCAGTACTTC. The rearrangement links TRBV15 to TRBJ2-7; D is undetermined. Per germline, CDR1 LNHNV and CDR2 YYDKDF (reference sequence). The CDR3 spans 15 residues. Trimming pared 0 bases from V and 2 bases from J, leaving 11 bases between.